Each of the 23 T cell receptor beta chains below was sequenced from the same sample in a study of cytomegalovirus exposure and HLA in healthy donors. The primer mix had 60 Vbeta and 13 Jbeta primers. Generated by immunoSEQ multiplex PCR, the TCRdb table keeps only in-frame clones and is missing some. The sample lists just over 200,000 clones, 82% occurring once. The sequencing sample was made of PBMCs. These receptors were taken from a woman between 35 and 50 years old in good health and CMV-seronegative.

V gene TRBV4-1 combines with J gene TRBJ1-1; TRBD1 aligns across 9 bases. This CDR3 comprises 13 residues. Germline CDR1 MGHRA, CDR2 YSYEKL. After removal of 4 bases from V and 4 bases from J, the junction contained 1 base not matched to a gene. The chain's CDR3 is CASSLTGGTEAFF. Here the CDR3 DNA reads TGCGCCAGCAGCCTGACAGGGGGCACTGAAGCTTTCTTT.

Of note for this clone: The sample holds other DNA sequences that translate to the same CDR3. The CDR3 sequence is CASSVDRGEAFF. CDR3 sequence (DNA): TGTGCCAGCAGCGTAGACAGGGGGGAAGCTTTCTTT. This rearrangement joins TRBV9 to TRBJ1-1; TRBD1 matches at 8 bases. V was clipped by 0 bases and J by 8 bases; unmatched bases: 0. Germline V CDR1 and CDR2: SGDLS, YYNGEE. There are 12 residues in the CDR3.

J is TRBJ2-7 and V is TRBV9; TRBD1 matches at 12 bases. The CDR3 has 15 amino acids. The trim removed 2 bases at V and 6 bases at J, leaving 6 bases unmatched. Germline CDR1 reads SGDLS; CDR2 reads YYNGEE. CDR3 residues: CASSVAGQGAGEQYF. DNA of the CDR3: TGTGCCAGCAGCGTGGCGGGACAGGGGGCAGGCGAGCAGTACTTC. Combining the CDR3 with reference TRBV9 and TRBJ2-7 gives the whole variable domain DSGVTQTPKHLITATGQRVTLRCSPRSGDLSVYWYQQSLDQGLQFLIQYYNGEERAKGNILERFSAQQFPDLHSELNLSSLELGDSALYFCASSVAGQGAGEQYFGPGTRLTVT.

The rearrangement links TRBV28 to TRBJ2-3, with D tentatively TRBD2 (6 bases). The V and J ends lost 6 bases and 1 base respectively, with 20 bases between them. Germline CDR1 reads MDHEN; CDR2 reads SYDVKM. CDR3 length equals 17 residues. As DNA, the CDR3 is TGTGCCAGCAGCCTTCGGACTCGGGGACTTCGCACAGATACGCAGTATTTT. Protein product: CASSLRTRGLRTDTQYF.

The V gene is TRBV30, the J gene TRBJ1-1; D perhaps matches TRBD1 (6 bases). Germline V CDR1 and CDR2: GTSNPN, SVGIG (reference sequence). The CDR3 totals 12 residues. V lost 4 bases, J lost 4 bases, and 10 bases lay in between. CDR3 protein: CAWIRGSTEAFF. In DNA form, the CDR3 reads TGTGCCTGGATTAGGGGGAGCACTGAAGCTTTCTTT.

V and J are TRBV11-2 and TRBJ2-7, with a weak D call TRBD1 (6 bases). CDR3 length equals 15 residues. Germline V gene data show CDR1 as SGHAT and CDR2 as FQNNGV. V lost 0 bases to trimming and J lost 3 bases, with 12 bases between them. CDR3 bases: TGTGCCAGCAGCTTAGATTCCAGGGGCCGCTACGAGCAGTACTTC. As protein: CASSLDSRGRYEQYF.

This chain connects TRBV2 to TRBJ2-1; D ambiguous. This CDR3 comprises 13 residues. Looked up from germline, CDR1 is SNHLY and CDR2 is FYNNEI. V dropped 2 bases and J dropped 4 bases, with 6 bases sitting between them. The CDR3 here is CASSESLYNEQFF. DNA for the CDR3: TGTGCCAGCAGTGAAAGCCTATACAATGAGCAGTTCTTC.

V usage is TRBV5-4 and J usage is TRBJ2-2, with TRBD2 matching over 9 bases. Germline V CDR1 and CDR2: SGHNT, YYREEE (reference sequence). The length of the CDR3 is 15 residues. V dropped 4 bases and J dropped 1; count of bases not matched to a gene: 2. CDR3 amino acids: CASSLAGRNTGELFF. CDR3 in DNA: TGTGCCAGCAGCCTAGCGGGACGGAACACCGGGGAGCTGTTTTTT.

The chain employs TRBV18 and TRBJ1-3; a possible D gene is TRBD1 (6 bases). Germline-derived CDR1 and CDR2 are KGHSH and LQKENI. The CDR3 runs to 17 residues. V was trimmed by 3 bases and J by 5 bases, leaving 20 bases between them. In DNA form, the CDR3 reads TGTGCCAGCTCACCTGTCGCGTACAGGGTAGTAAGAAACACCATATATTTT. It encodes CASSPVAYRVVRNTIYF.

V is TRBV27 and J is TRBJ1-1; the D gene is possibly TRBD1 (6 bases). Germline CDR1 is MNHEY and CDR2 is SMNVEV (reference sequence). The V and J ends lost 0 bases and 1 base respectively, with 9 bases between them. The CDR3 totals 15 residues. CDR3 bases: TGTGCCAGCAGTTTATCCCAGGGGTGGAACACTGAAGCTTTCTTT. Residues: CASSLSQGWNTEAFF.

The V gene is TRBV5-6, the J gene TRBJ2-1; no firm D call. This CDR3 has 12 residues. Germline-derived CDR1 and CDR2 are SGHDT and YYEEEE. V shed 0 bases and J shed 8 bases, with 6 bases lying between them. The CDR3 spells CASSLGLYEQFF. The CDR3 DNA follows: TGTGCCAGCAGCTTGGGGCTGTATGAGCAGTTCTTC. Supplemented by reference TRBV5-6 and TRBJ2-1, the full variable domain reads DAGVTQSPTHLIKTRGQQVTLRCSPKSGHDTVSWYQQALGQGPQFIFQYYEEEERQRGNFPDRFSGHQFPNYSSELNVNALLLGDSALYLCASSLGLYEQFFGPGTRLTVL.

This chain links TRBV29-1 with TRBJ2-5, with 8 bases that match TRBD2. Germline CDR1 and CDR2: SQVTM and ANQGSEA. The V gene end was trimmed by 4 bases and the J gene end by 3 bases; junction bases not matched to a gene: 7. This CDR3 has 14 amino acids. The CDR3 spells CSVVTSGGKETQYF. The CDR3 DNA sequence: TGCAGCGTTGTCACTAGCGGAGGGAAAGAGACCCAGTACTTC.

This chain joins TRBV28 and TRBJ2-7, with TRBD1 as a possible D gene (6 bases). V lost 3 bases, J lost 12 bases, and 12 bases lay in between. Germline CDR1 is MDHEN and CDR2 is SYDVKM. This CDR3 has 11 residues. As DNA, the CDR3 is TGTGCCAGCAGTTTCCGGGACATCCGGTACTTC. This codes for CASSFRDIRYF.

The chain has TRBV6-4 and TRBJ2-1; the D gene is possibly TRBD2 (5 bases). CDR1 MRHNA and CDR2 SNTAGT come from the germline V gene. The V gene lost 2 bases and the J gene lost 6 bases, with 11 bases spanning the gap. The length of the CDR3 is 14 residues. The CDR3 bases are TGTGCCAGCAGTGACACTAGATCAGTCAATGAGCAGTTCTTC. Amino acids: CASSDTRSVNEQFF.

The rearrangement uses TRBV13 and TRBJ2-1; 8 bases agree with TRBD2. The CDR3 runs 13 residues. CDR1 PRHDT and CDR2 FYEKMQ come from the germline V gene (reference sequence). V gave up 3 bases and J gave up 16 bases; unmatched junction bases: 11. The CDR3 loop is CASSFSTGLGAFF. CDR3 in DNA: TGTGCCAGCAGCTTTTCCACGGGACTAGGGGCTTTCTTC.

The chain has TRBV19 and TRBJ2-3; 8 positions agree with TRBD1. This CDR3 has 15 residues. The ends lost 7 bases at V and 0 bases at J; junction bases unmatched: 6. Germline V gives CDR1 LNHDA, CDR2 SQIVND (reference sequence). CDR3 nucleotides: TGTGCCAGTACCGACAGGGGCGCTAGCACAGATACGCAGTATTTT. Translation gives CASTDRGASTDTQYF.

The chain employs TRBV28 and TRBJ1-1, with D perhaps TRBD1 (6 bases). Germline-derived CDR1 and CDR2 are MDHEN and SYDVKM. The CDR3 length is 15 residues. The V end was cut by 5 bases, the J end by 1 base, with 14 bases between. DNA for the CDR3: TGTGCCAGCAGTCCTATGACAGGTGGGAACACTGAAGCTTTCTTT. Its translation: CASSPMTGGNTEAFF.

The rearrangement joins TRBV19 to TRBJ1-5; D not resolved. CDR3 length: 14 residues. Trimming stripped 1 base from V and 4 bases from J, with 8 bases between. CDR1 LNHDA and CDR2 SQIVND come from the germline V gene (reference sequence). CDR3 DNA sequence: TGTGCCAGTAGTATAGGGCCCGGGAATCAGCCCCAGCATTTT. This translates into CASSIGPGNQPQHF. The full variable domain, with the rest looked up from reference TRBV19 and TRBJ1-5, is DGGITQSPKYLFRKEGQNVTLSCEQNLNHDAMYWYRQDPGQGLRLIYYSQIVNDFQKGDIAEGYSVSREKKESFPLTVTSAQKNPTAFYLCASSIGPGNQPQHFGDGTRLSIL.

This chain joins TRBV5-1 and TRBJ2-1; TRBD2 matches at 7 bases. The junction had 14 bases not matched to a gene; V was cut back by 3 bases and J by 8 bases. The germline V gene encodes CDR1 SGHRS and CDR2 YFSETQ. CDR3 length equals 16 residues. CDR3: CASSSVTSLVGDEQFF. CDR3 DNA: TGCGCCAGCAGCTCCGTGACTAGCCTAGTTGGTGATGAGCAGTTCTTC.

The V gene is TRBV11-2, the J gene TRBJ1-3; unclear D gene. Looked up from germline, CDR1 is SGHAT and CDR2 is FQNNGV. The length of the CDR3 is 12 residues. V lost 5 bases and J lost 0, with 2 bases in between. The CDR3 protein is CASSLSGNTIYF. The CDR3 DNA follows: TGTGCCAGCAGCCTCTCTGGAAACACCATATATTTT.

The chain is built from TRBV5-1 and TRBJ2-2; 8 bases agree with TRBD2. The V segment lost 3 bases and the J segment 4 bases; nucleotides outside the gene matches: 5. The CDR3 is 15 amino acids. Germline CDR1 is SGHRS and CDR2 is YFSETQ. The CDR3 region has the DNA TGCGCCAGCAGCTCGGGACTAGGCTTCACCGGGGAGCTGTTTTTT. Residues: CASSSGLGFTGELFF. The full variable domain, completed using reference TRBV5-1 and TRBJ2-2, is KAGVTQTPRYLIKTRGQQVTLSCSPISGHRSVSWYQQTPGQGLQFLFEYFSETQRNKGNFPGRFSGRQFSNSRSEMNVSTLELGDSALYLCASSSGLGFTGELFFGEGSRLTVL.

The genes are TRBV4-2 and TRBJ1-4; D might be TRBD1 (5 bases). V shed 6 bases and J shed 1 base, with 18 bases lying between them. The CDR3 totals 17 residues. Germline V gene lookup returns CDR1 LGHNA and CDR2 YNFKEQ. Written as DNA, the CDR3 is TGTGCCAGCAGACCCAGTACTCTAGGGGTAACTAATGAAAAACTGTTTTTT. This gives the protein CASRPSTLGVTNEKLFF.

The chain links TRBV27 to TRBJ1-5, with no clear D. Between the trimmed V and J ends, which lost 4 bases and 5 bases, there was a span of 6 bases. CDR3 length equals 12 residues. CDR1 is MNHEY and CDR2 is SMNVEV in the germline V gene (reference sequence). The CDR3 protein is CASSSLYQPQHF. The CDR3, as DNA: TGTGCCAGCAGTTCCCTCTATCAGCCCCAGCATTTT.